This T cell receptor (beta chain) stems from a study of blood T cells in healthy people across ages. A J-beta primer mix and a sample-barcoded 5' primer were used in a second PCR of roughly 6 to 11 cycles. The authors tagged each cDNA molecule using a template-switch adaptor with 12 random nucleotides. TCRdb recomputed calls from the 5' RACE reads with MiXCR, one row per CDR3 protein. The sample contains roughly 830,000 distinct CDR3 sequences, under 80% of which appear only once. CDR3 length equals 13 residues. CDR1 is LGHDT, CDR2 YNNKEL, per germline (reference sequence). Investigators took around 10 milliliters of peripheral blood from every donor.

The clonotype was recovered from a man aged 25-40 years in good health. The sequencing input was blood. The V call is TRBV3-1, the J call TRBJ2-4; D might be TRBD2 (5 bases). The end of the DNA is better explained by TRBJ2-7, so the J call may be wrong. The DNA of the CDR3 is TGTGCCAGCAGTCGCGGACTCGATTACGAGCAGTACTTC. This translates into CASSRGLDYEQYF.